These 2 T cell receptor beta chains originate from one sample sequenced in a study of long-term antiretroviral therapy in people with HIV. The immunoSEQ assay was v3.0, run at survey level. Sequenced by immunoSEQ multiplex PCR; TCRdb stores in-frame clones only, minus some. The sample carries 20,000 to 30,000 clones, 80% to 85% recorded once. The sequencing used unsorted PBMCs, collected 4.1 to 4.5 years after starting antiretroviral therapy. The receptors originated from a man under 40 with HIV.

This rearrangement joins TRBV9 to TRBJ2-3; no clear D gene. The length of the CDR3 is 13 residues. Germline CDR1 reads SGDLS; CDR2 reads YYNGEE. With 3 bases removed from V and 4 bases from J, the gap between germline ends came to 9 bases. This CDR3 reads CASSASVADTQYF. The CDR3 region has the DNA TGTGCCAGCAGCGCCTCCGTCGCAGATACGCAGTATTTT.

V and J are TRBV7-9 and TRBJ1-4; 8 bases align to TRBD1. V dropped 5 bases and J dropped 8; count of bases not matched to a gene: 10. CDR1 is SEHNR, CDR2 FQNEAQ, per germline (reference sequence). There are 15 residues in the CDR3. In DNA, the CDR3 is TGTGCCAGCAGCAAACGGACAGGGCTTGAGGAAAAACTGTTTTTT. The encoded protein is CASSKRTGLEEKLFF.